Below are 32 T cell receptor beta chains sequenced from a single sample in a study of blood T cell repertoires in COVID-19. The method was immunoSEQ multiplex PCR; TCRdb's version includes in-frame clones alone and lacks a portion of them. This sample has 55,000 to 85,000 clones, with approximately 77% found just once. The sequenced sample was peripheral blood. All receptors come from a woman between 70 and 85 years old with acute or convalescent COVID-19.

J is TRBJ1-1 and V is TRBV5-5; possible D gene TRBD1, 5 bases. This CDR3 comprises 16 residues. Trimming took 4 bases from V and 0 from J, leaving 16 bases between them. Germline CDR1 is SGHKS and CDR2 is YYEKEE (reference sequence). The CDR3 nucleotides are TGTGCCAGCAGCCCGAGACTGACAGACATGAACACTGAAGCTTTCTTT. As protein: CASSPRLTDMNTEAFF.

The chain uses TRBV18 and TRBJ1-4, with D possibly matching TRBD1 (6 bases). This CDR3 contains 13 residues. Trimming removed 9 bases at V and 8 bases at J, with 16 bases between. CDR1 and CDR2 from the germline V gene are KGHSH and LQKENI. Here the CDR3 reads CASRRQEGEKLFF. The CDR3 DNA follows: TGTGCCAGTCGAAGACAGGAAGGCGAAAAACTGTTTTTT.

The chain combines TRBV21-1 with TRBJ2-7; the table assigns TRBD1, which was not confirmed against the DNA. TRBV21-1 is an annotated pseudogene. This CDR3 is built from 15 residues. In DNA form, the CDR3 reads TGTGCCAGCAGCAAAGAGGGGCAGGGCTTGCGGGAGCAGTACTTC. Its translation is CASSKEGQGLREQYF.

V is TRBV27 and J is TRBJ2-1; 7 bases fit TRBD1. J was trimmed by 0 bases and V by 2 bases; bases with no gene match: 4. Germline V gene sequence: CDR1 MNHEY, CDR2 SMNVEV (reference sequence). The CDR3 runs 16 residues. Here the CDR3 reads CASSLETGLSYNEQFF. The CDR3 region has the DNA TGTGCCAGCAGTTTAGAGACAGGGCTCTCCTACAATGAGCAGTTCTTC.

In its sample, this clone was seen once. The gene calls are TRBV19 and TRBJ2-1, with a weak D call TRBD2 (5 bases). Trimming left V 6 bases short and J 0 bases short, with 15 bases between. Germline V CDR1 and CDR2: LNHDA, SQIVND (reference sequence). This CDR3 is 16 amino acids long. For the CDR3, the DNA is TGTGCCAGTAGGAGGGCTAGGGCCAGCTCCTACAATGAGCAGTTCTTC. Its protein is CASRRARASSYNEQFF.

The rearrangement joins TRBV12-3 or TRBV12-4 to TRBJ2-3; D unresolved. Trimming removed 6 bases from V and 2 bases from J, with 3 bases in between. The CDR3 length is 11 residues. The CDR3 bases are TGTGCCAGCAGCTTCACAGATACGCAGTATTTT. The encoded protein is CASSFTDTQYF.

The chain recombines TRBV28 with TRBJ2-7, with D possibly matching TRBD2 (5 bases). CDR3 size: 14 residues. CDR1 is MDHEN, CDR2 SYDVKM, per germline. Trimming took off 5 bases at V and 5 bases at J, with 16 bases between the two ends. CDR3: CASSPSRDSHEQYF. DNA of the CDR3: TGTGCCAGCAGTCCATCCCGGGATAGCCACGAGCAGTACTTC.

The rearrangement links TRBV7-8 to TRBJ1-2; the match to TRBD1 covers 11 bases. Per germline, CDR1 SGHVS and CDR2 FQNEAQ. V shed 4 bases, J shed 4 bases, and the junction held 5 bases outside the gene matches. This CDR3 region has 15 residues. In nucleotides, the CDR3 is TGTGCCAGCAGCTCGTCCGGGACAGGGGGCTATGGCTACACCTTC. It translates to CASSSSGTGGYGYTF.

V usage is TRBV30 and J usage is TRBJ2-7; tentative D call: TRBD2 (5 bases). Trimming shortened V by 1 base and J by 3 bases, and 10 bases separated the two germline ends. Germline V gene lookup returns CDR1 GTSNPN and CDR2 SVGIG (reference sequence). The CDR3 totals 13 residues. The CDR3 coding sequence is TGTGCCTGGAGTGAGATGGCGGGCTACGAGCAGTACTTC. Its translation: CAWSEMAGYEQYF.

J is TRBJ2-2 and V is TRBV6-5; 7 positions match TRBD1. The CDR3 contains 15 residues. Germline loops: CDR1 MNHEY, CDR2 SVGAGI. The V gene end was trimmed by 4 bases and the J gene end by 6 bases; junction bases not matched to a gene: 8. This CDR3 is CASSFTRQGAGELFF. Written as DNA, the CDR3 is TGTGCCAGCAGTTTCACTAGACAGGGAGCCGGGGAGCTGTTTTTT.

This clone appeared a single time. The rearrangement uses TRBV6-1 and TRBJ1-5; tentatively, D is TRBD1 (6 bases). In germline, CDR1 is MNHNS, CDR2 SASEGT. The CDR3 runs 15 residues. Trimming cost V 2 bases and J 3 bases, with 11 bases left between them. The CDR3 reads CASSEIQGINQPQHF. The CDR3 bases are TGTGCCAGCAGTGAAATACAGGGAATCAATCAGCCCCAGCATTTT.

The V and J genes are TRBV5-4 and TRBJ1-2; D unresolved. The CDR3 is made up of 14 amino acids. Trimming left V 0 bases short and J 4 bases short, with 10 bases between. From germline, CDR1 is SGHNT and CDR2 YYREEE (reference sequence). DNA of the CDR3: TGTGCCAGCAGCTTGGGGTCAGACTTCTATGGCTACACCTTC. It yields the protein CASSLGSDFYGYTF.

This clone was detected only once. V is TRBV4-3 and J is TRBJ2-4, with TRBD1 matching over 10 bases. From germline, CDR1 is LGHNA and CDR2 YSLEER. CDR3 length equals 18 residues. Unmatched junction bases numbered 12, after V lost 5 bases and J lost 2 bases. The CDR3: CASSSGTGVWGPKNIQYF. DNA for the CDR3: TGCGCCAGCAGCTCCGGGACAGGGGTATGGGGACCCAAAAACATTCAGTACTTC.

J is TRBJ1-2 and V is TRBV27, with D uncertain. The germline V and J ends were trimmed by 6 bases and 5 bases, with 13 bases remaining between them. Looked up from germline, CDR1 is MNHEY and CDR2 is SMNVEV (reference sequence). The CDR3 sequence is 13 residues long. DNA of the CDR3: TGTGCCAGCAGAGCGACGGGGATTTATGGCTACACCTTC. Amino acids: CASRATGIYGYTF.

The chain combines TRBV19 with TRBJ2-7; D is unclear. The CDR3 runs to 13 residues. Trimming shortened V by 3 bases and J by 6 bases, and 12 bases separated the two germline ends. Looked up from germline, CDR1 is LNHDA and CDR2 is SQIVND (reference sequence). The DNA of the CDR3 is TGTGCCAGTAGTATTAATTTAGCTGGCGAGCAGTACTTC. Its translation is CASSINLAGEQYF.

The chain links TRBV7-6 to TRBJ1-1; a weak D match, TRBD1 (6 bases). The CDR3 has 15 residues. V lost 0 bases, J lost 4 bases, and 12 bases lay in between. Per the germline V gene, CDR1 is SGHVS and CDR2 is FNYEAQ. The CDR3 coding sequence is TGTGCCAGCAGCTTAGCGAGCAGGGGTGCCACTGAAGCTTTCTTT. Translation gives CASSLASRGATEAFF. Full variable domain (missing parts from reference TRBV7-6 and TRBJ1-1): GAGVSQSPRYKVTKRGQDVALRCDPISGHVSLYWYRQALGQGPEFLTYFNYEAQQDKSGLPNDRFSAERPEGSISTLTIQRTEQRDSAMYRCASSLASRGATEAFFGQGTRLTVV.

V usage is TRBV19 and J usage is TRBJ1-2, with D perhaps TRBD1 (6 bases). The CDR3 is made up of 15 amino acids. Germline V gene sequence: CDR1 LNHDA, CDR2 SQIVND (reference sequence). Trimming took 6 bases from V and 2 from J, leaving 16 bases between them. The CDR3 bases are TGTGCCAGTAGGACGGGGGGGGCCACCAACTATGGCTACACCTTC. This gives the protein CASRTGGATNYGYTF.

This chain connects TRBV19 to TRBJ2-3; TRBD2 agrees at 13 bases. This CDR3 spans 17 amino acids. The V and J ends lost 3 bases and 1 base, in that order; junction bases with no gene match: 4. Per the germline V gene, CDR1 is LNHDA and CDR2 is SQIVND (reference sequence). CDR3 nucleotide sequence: TGTGCCAGTAGTATTCGGACTAGCGGGAGTGGCACAGATACGCAGTATTTT. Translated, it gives CASSIRTSGSGTDTQYF.

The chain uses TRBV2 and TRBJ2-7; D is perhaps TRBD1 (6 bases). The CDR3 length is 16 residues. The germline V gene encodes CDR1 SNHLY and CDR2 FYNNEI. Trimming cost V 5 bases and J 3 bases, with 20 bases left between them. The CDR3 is CASSFFLRDKGYEQYF. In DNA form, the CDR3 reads TGTGCCAGCAGTTTTTTCCTCCGGGACAAAGGCTACGAGCAGTACTTC.

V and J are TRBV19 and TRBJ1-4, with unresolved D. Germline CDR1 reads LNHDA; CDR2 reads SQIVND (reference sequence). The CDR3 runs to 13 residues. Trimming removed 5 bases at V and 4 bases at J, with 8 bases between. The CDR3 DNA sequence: TGTGCCAGTAGTCGGGGAATTAATGAAAAACTGTTTTTT. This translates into CASSRGINEKLFF.

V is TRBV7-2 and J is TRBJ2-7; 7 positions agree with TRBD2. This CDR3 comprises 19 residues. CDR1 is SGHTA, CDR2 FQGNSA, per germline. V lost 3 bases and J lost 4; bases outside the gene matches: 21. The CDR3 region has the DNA TGTGCCAGCAGCTTTCGACGACTAGAGCGGGAAATGGGTAGTTACGAGCAGTACTTC. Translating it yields CASSFRRLEREMGSYEQYF.

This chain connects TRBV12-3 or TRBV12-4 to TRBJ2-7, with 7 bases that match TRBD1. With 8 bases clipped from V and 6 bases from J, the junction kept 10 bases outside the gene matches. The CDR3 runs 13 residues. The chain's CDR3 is CASLDRAVSEQYF. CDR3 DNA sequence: TGTGCCAGCCTAGACAGGGCAGTCTCCGAGCAGTACTTC.

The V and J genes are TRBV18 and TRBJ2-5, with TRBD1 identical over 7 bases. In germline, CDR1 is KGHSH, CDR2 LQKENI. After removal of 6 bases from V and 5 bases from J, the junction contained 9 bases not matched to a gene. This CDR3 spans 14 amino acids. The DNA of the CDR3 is TGTGCCAGCTCGCCCGGGACAGAGGAGGAGACCCAGTACTTC. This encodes CASSPGTEEETQYF.

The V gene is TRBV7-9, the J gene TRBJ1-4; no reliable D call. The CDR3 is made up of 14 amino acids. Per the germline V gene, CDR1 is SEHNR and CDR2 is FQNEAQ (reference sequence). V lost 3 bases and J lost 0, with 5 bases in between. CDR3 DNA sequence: TGTGCCAGCAGCTTGAGCACAACTAATGAAAAACTGTTTTTT. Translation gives CASSLSTTNEKLFF.

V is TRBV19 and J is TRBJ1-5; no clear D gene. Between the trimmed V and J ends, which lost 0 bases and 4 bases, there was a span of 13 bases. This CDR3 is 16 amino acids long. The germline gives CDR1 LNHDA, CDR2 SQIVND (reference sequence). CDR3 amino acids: CASSIDREVENQPQHF. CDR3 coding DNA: TGTGCCAGTAGTATAGATAGAGAGGTAGAAAATCAGCCCCAGCATTTT. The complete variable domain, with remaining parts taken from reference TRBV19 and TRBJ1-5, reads DGGITQSPKYLFRKEGQNVTLSCEQNLNHDAMYWYRQDPGQGLRLIYYSQIVNDFQKGDIAEGYSVSREKKESFPLTVTSAQKNPTAFYLCASSIDREVENQPQHFGDGTRLSIL.

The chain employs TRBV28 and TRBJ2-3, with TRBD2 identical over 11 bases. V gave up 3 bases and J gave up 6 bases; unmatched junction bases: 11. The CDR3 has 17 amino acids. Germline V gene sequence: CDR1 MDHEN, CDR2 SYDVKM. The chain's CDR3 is CASSFQGLAVAGDTQYF. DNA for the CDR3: TGTGCCAGCAGTTTTCAGGGACTAGCGGTCGCGGGGGATACGCAGTATTTT.

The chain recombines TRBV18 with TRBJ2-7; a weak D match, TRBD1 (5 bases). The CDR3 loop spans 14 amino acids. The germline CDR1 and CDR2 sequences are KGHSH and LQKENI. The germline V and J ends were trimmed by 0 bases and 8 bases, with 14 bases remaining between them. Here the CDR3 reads CASSPPSRQGQQYF. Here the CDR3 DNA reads TGTGCCAGCTCACCACCGTCCAGGCAGGGCCAGCAGTACTTC.

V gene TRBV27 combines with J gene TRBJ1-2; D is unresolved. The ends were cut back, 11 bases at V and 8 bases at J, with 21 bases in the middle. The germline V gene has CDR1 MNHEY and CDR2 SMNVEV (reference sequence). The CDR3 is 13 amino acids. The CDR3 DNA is TGTGCCCGGGCGGGAACGGTTGGCCGGGGCTACACCTTC. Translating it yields CARAGTVGRGYTF.

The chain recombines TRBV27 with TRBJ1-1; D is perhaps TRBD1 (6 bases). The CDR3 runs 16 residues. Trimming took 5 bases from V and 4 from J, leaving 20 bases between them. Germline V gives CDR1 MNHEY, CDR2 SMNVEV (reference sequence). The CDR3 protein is CASSPSPTGLATEAFF. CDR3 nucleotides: TGTGCCAGCAGTCCCAGCCCAACAGGGCTGGCCACTGAAGCTTTCTTT.

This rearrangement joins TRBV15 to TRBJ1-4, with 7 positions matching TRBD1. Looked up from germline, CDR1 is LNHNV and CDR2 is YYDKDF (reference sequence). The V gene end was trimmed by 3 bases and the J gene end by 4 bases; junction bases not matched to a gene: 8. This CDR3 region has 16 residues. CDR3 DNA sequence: TGTGCCACCAGCAGTGTGCAGACAGGGCTTAATGAAAAACTGTTTTTT. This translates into CATSSVQTGLNEKLFF.

CDR3 nucleotide sequence: TGTGCCAGCTCACCCCCCTATACGCGGGGGGTCATCGATGAGCAGTTCTTC. It is translated as CASSPPYTRGVIDEQFF. This chain links TRBV18 with TRBJ2-1, with 8 bases identical to TRBD2. Trimming took 3 bases from V and 8 from J; bases not matched to a gene: 15. CDR3 size: 17 residues. CDR1 and CDR2 (germline): KGHSH, LQKENI. The entire variable domain, with the rest obtained from reference TRBV18 and TRBJ2-1, is as follows: NAGVMQNPRHLVRRRGQEARLRCSPMKGHSHVYWYRQLPEEGLKFMVYLQKENIIDESGMPKERFSAEFPKEGPSILRIQQVVRGDSAAYFCASSPPYTRGVIDEQFFGPGTRLTVL.

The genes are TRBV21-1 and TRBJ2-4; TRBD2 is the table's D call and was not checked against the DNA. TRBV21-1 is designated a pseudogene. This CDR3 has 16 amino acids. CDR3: CASEAGLAVAKNIQYF. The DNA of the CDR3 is TGTGCCAGCGAAGCCGGACTAGCGGTAGCCAAAAACATTCAGTACTTC.